This record concerns one T cell receptor (beta chain) sequence. Its target is not known. The germline V gene encodes CDR1 SGHTA and CDR2 FQGNSA. There are 13 residues in the CDR3. V lost 5 bases and J 3 bases, leaving 10 bases between the germline ends. This record comes from a study of shared clonotypes between healthy human individuals. Study-level findings and limits: Exclusively blood specimens were collected; tissue repertoires likely differ.

For each subset, genomic DNA was distributed in equal portions over several immunoSEQ plates. Data came from immunoSEQ multiplex PCR; TCRdb stores just in-frame clones and leaves some out. This sample has under 2,500,000 clones, with approximately 95% found just once. This chain connects TRBV7-2 to TRBJ2-5; possible D gene TRBD1, 6 bases. Sequenced material: naive CD4+ T cells sorted from blood. As for subset: CD45RA+ positively selected. The TCR originated in a man aged 18 to 29 in good health. The CDR3 DNA reads TGTGCCAGCAGCCCAGGGGTCGAAGAGACCCAGTACTTC. It codes for CASSPGVEETQYF.